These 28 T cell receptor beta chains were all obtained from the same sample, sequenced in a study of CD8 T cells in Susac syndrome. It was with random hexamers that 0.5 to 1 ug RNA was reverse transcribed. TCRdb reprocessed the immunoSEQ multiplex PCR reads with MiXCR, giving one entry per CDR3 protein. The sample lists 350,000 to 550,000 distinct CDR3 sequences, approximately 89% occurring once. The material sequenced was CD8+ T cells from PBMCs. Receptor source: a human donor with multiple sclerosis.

The CDR3, as DNA: TGTGCCAGCAGCCTTCGGACAAGCACAGATACGCAGTATTTT. It encodes CASSLRTSTDTQYF. This rearrangement joins TRBV7-9 to TRBJ2-3, with a weak D call TRBD1 (5 bases). Trimming stripped 5 bases from V and 0 bases from J, with 9 bases between. The length of the CDR3 is 14 residues. Germline CDR1 is SEHNR and CDR2 is FQNEAQ (reference sequence).

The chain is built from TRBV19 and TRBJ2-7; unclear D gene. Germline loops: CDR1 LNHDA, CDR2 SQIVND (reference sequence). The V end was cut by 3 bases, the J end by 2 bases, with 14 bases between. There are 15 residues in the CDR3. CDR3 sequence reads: CASSIIRAPTYEQYF. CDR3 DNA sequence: TGTGCCAGTAGTATCATCCGGGCCCCAACCTACGAGCAGTACTTC.

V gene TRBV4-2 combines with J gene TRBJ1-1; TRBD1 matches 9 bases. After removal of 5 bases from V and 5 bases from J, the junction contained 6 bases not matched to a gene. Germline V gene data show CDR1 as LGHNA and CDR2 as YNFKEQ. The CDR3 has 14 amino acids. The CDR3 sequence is CASSMDRGGTEAFF. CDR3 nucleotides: TGTGCCAGCAGCATGGACAGGGGAGGTACTGAAGCTTTCTTT.

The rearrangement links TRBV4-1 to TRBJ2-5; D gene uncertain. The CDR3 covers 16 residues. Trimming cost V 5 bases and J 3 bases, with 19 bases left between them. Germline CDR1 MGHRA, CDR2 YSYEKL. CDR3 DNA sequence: TGCGCCAGCAGCACATCCCTTTCAGCTCAGAAAGAGACCCAGTACTTC. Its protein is CASSTSLSAQKETQYF.

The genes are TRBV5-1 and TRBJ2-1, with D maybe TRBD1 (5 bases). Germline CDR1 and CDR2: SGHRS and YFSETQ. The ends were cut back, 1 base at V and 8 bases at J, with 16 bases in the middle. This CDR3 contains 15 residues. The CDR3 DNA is TGCGCCAGCAGCTTGCGGCAGGGCCTCGTGGATGAGCAGTTCTTC. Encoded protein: CASSLRQGLVDEQFF.

The CDR3, as DNA: TGTGCCAGCAGTGAATTGGAGGGGGCGACAGATACGCAGTATTTT. This gives the protein CASSELEGATDTQYF. This chain joins TRBV6-1 and TRBJ2-3; a possible D gene is TRBD1 (7 bases). V was shortened by 2 bases and J by 3 bases, with 12 bases between the two germline ends. Per the germline V gene, CDR1 is MNHNS and CDR2 is SASEGT. CDR3 length: 15 amino acids.

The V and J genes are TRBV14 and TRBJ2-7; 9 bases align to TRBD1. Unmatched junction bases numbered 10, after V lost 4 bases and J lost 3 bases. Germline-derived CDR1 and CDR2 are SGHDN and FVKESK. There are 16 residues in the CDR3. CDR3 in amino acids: CASSPPGGQGFYEQYF. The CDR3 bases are TGTGCCAGCAGCCCCCCCGGAGGACAGGGGTTCTACGAGCAGTACTTC.

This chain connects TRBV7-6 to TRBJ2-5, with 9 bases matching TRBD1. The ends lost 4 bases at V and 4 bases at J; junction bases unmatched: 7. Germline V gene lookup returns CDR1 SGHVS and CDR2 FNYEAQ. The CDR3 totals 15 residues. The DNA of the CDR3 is TGTGCCAGCAGCTCCTTACAGGGGGCATCAGAGACCCAGTACTTC. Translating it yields CASSSLQGASETQYF.

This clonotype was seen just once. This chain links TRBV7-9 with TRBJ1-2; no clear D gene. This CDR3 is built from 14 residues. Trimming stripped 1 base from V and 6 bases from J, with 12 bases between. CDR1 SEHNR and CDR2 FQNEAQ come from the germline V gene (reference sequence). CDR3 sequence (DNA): TGTGCCAGCAGCTTAGGGGGAGTACGGAATGGCTACACCTTC. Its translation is CASSLGGVRNGYTF.

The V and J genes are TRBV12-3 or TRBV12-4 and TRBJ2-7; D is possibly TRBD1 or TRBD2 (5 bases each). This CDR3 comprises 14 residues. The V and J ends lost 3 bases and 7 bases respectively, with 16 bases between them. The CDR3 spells CASSFIGLRGEQYF. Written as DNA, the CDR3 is TGTGCCAGCAGTTTTATCGGTTTGAGGGGTGAGCAGTACTTC.

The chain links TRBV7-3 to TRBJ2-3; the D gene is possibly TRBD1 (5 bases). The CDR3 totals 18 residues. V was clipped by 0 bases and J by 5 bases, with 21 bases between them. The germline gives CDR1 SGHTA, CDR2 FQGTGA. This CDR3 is CASSLTNSGVTDLDTQYF. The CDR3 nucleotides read TGTGCCAGCAGCTTAACGAATTCCGGTGTGACAGACCTAGATACGCAGTATTTT.

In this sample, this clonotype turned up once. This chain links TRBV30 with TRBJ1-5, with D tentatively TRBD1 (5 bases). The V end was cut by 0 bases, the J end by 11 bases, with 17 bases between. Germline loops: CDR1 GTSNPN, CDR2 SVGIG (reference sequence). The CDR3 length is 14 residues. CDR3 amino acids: CAWSVGAGFQAQHF. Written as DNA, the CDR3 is TGTGCCTGGAGTGTAGGGGCAGGCTTTCAAGCCCAGCATTTT.

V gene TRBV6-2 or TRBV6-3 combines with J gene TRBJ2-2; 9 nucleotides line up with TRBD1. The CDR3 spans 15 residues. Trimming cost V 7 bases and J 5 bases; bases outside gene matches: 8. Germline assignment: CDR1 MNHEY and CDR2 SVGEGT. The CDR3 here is CASKRQGEETGELFF. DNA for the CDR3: TGTGCCAGCAAGAGACAGGGGGAGGAAACCGGGGAGCTGTTTTTT.

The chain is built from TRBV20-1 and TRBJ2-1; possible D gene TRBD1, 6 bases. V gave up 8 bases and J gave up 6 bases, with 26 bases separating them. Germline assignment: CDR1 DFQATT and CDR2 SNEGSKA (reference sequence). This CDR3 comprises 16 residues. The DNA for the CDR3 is TGCAGTACCTACAGTACAACAGGGATAGATCTCAATGAGCAGTTCTTC. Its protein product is CSTYSTTGIDLNEQFF.

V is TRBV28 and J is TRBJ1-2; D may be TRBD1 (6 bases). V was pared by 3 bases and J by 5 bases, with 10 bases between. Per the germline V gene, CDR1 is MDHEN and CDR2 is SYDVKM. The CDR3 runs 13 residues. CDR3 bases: TGTGCCAGCAGTTTTCCAGGGGATTATGGCTACACCTTC. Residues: CASSFPGDYGYTF.

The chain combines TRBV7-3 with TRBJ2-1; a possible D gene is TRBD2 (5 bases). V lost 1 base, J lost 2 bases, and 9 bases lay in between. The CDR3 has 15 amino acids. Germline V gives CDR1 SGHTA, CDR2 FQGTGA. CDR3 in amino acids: CASSLKADAYNEQFF. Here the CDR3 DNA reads TGTGCCAGCAGCTTAAAAGCGGATGCCTACAATGAGCAGTTCTTC. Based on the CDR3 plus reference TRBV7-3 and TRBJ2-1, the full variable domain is GAGVSQTPSNKVTEKGKYVELRCDPISGHTALYWYRQSLGQGPEFLIYFQGTGAADDSGLPNDRFFAVRPEGSVSTLKIQRTERGDSAVYLCASSLKADAYNEQFFGPGTRLTVL.

The CDR3, as DNA: TGTGCCAGCAGCGCGGGGGGTGACTACACCTTC. It yields the protein CASSAGGDYTF. The chain combines TRBV6-5 with TRBJ1-2; possible D gene TRBD1, 5 bases. The length of the CDR3 is 11 residues. Looked up from germline, CDR1 is MNHEY and CDR2 is SVGAGI. V lost 6 bases, J lost 10 bases, and 12 bases lay in between.

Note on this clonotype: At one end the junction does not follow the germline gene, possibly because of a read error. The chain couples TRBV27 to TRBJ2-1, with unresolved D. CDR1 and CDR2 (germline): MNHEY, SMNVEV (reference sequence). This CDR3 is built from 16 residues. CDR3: CASSLFGPTAYNEQFF. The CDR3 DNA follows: TGTGCCAGCAGCTTATTTGGACCAACGGCCTACAATGAGCAGTTCTTC.

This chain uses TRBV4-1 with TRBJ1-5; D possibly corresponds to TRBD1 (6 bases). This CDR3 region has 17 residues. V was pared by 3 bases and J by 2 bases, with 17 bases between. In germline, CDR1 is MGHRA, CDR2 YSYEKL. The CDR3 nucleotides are TGCGCCAGCAGCCACCCTACAGGGAAGGTCGGCAATCAGCCCCAGCATTTT. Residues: CASSHPTGKVGNQPQHF.

The CDR3 loop is CAVGDYGYTF. The CDR3 DNA sequence: TGTGCCGTGGGAGACTATGGCTACACCTTC. V usage is TRBV30 and J usage is TRBJ1-2; D call uncertain. Trimming removed 8 bases at V and 3 bases at J, with 7 bases between. Germline CDR1 GTSNPN, CDR2 SVGIG (reference sequence). CDR3 length equals 10 residues.

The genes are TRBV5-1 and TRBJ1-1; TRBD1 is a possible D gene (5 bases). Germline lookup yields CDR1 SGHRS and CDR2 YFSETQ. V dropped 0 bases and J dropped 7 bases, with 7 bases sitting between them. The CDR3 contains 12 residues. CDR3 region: CASSLGGVEAFF. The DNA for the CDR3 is TGCGCCAGCAGCTTGGGAGGGGTTGAAGCTTTCTTT.

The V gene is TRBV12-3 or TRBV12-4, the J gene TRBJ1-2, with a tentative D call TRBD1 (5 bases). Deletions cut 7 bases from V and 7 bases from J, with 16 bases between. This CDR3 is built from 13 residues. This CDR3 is CASTSGNAIGYTF. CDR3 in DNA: TGTGCCAGCACTTCAGGGAACGCGATTGGCTACACCTTC.

The CDR3 here is CASSQEGGTEGYTF. Written as DNA, the CDR3 is TGTGCCAGCAGCCAAGAAGGAGGGACGGAAGGCTACACCTTC. The chain employs TRBV3-1 and TRBJ1-2; possible D gene TRBD1, 5 bases. V lost 0 bases and J lost 8, with 13 bases in between. This CDR3 is 14 amino acids long. Germline CDR1 and CDR2: LGHDT and YNNKEL (reference sequence).

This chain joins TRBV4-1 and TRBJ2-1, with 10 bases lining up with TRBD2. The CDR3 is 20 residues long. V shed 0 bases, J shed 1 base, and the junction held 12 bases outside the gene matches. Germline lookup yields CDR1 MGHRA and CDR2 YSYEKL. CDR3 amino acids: CASSQDLSQWTSGSYNEQFF. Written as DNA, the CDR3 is TGCGCCAGCAGCCAAGATCTCTCCCAATGGACTAGCGGATCCTACAATGAGCAGTTCTTC.

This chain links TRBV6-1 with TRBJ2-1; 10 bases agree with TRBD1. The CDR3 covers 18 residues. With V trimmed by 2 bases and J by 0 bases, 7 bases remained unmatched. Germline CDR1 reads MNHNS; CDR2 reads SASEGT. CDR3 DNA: TGTGCCAGCAGTGAATGGGAGACAGGGGGCGGCTCCTACAATGAGCAGTTCTTC. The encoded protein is CASSEWETGGGSYNEQFF.

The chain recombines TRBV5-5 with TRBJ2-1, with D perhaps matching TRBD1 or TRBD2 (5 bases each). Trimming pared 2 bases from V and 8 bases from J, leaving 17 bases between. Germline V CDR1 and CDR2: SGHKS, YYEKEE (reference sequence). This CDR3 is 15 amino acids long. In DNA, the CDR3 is TGTGCCAGCAGCTTTGGATGGGGAATGGGGGATGAGCAGTTCTTC. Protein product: CASSFGWGMGDEQFF.

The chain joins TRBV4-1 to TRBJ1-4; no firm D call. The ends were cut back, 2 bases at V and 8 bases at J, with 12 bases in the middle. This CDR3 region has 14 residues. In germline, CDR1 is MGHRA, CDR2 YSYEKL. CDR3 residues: CASSQMTGGEKLFF. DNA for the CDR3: TGCGCCAGCAGCCAAATGACGGGAGGGGAAAAACTGTTTTTT.

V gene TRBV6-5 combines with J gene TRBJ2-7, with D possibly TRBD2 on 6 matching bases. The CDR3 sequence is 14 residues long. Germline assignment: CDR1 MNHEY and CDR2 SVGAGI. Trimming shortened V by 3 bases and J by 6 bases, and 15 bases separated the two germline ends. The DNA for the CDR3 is TGTGCCAGCAGTTATATGTCGGAGGGGCGCGAGCAGTACTTC. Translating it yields CASSYMSEGREQYF.